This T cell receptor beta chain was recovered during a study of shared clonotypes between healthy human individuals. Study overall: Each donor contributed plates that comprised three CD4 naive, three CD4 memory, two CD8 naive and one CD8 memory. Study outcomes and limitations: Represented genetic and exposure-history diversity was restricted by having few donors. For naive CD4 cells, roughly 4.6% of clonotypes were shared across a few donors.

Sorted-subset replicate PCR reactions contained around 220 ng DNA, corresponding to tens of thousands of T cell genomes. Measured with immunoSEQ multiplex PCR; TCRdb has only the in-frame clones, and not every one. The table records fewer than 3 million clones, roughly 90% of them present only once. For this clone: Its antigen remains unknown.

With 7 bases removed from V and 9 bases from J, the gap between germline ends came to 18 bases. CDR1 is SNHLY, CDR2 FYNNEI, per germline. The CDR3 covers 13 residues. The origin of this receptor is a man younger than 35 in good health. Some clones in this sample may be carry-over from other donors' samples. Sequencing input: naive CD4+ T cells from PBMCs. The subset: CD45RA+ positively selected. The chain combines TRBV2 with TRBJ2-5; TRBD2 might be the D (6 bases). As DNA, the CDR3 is TGTGCCAGCATCCCGGAGGGGTTCGGAGCCCAGTACTTC. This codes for CASIPEGFGAQYF.